Listed below are T cell receptor beta chains from one sample, sequenced in a study of T cell responses to AZD1222 COVID-19 vaccine. The table came from immunoSEQ multiplex PCR; TCRdb's copy has only in-frame clones and leaves some out. The table lists more than 140,000 clones, 80% to 95% of them singletons. The specimen was peripheral blood, collected on day 0 of MenACWY control vaccination. Receptor source: an adult in good health. Both conserved end residues are part of each CDR3. The order of the fields is V gene, clone size, J gene, D gene, CDR3 protein, CDR3 DNA. A D gene is named only where the DNA matches it firmly. Clone size is stated in some rows and not others, as once, few, many or a class when expanded.

TRBV29-1	-	TRBJ2-7	TRBD1	CSAGTGVYEQYF	TGCAGCGCTGGGACAGGAGTCTACGAGCAGTACTTC
TRBV15	-	TRBJ2-5	-	CATSETGVGGTQYF	TGTGCCACCAGCGAAACGGGGGTAGGGGGGACCCAGTACTTC
TRBV25-1	-	TRBJ2-1	TRBD1	CASSESRTGVQGEQFF	TGTGCCAGCAGTGAATCCAGGACAGGGGTGCAAGGTGAGCAGTTCTTC
TRBV28	-	TRBJ1-1	TRBD1	CASSSSSGGFTNTEAFF	TGTGCCAGCAGTTCCAGTTCAGGGGGCTTTACGAACACTGAAGCTTTCTTT
TRBV6-2/TRBV6-3	-	TRBJ1-2	-	CASSMEGMRQNYGYTF	TGTGCCAGCAGTATGGAGGGGATGAGGCAGAACTATGGCTACACCTTC
TRBV19	-	TRBJ1-6	TRBD1	CASSPRGQASPLHF	TGTGCCAGTAGTCCCAGGGGGCAGGCTTCACCCCTCCACTTT
TRBV6-5	-	TRBJ2-7	TRBD2	CASIKTGTSAYEQYF	TGTGCCAGCATTAAGACCGGGACTAGCGCGTACGAGCAGTACTTC
TRBV4-1	-	TRBJ1-1	TRBD1	CASSHPGTGLNTEAFF	TGCGCCAGCAGCCACCCCGGGACAGGGCTGAACACTGAAGCTTTCTTT
TRBV7-9	-	TRBJ2-7	-	CASSLAEGYEQYF	TGTGCCAGCAGCTTAGCGGAGGGATACGAGCAGTACTTC
TRBV2	-	TRBJ2-5	-	CASSERRGAETQYF	TGTGCCAGCAGTGAGAGAAGGGGGGCAGAGACCCAGTACTTC
TRBV5-4	few	TRBJ2-7	TRBD1	CASSLGDSRTYEQYF	TGTGCCAGCAGCTTGGGGGACAGTCGCACCTACGAGCAGTACTTC
TRBV27	once	TRBJ1-5	TRBD1	CASRDGQGAQPQHF	TGTGCCAGCAGGGATGGACAGGGGGCTCAGCCCCAGCATTTT
TRBV5-6	-	TRBJ2-7	-	CASSAVQGWAGEQYF	TGTGCCAGCAGCGCTGTACAGGGATGGGCTGGCGAGCAGTACTTC
TRBV6-6	-	TRBJ2-7	-	CATQDSHYEQYF	TGTGCCACCCAGGACAGTCACTACGAGCAGTACTTC
TRBV2	-	TRBJ2-7	-	CASSEASGRREQYF	TGTGCCAGCAGTGAAGCTTCGGGGCGGAGAGAGCAGTACTTC
TRBV27	-	TRBJ2-1	-	CASSLSAALIYNEQFF	TGTGCCAGCAGTTTATCGGCAGCCCTCATATACAATGAGCAGTTCTTC
TRBV18	-	TRBJ1-1	-	CASSPGDNEAFF	TGTGCCAGCTCACCGGGGGACAATGAAGCTTTCTTT
TRBV6-1	-	TRBJ1-1	TRBD1	CASSEVGTASEAFF	TGTGCCAGCAGTGAAGTAGGGACAGCTAGTGAAGCTTTCTTT
TRBV7-8	-	TRBJ1-6	-	CASTHKPQGSSLHF	TGTGCCAGCACCCATAAGCCACAAGGGTCGTCCCTCCACTTT
TRBV14	-	TRBJ1-1	TRBD1	CASSLRTGMNTEAFF	TGTGCCAGCAGTCTCCGGACAGGAATGAACACTGAAGCTTTCTTT
TRBV27	-	TRBJ1-5	-	CASKSYSDNQPQHF	TGTGCCAGCAAATCCTACAGCGACAATCAGCCCCAGCATTTT
TRBV5-1	-	TRBJ2-3	-	CASSTSPGKEDTQYF	TGCGCCAGCAGCACTTCACCCGGAAAGGAAGATACGCAGTATTTT
TRBV7-2	once	TRBJ1-6	TRBD1	CASSLAQVPGQGVPLHF	TGTGCCAGCAGCTTAGCCCAAGTCCCGGGACAGGGTGTACCCCTCCACTTT
TRBV5-1	-	TRBJ2-2	-	CASSLLSTTNTGELFF	TGCGCCAGCAGCTTATTATCTACTACGAACACCGGGGAGCTGTTTTTT
TRBV18	-	TRBJ1-4	-	CASSLYGQTTNEKLFF	TGTGCCAGCTCACTGTATGGACAGACAACTAATGAAAAACTGTTTTTT
TRBV6-5	-	TRBJ1-1	TRBD1	CASSYAGTETEAFF	TGTGCCAGCAGTTATGCCGGGACAGAGACTGAAGCTTTCTTT